Presented here are 29 T cell receptor beta chains from one specimen sequenced in a study of blood T cell repertoires in COVID-19. The protocol was immunoSEQ multiplex PCR, while the TCRdb copy is restricted to in-frame clones and leaves out a portion. The sample contains about 72,000 clones, around 80% of which appear only once. Input material: peripheral blood. The receptor set was obtained from a human donor in a cohort sampled during active COVID-19.

The V and J genes are TRBV3-1 (or the pseudogene TRBV3-2) and TRBJ1-3, with D possibly TRBD1 on 5 matching bases. The CDR3 contains 17 residues. Germline CDR1 is LGHDT and CDR2 is YNNKEL (reference sequence). V shed 4 bases and J shed 0 bases, with 16 bases lying between them. The CDR3 nucleotides read TGTGCCAGCAGCCCTCCACCCAGGGTGCGCTCTGGAAACACCATATATTTT. It is translated as CASSPPPRVRSGNTIYF.

The rearrangement joins TRBV5-1 to TRBJ2-4, with 10 bases that match TRBD1. The J segment lost 7 bases and the V segment lost 3 bases, leaving 4 bases of the junction unmatched. This CDR3 has 14 residues. Germline assignment: CDR1 SGHRS and CDR2 YFSETQ. The CDR3 reads CASSSGTGVNIQYF. Here the CDR3 DNA reads TGCGCCAGCAGCTCCGGGACAGGGGTGAACATTCAGTACTTC.

V gene TRBV4-1 combines with J gene TRBJ2-7; 8 bases are a match to TRBD1. This CDR3 contains 15 residues. Unmatched junction bases numbered 3, after V lost 1 base and J lost 1 base. CDR1 MGHRA and CDR2 YSYEKL come from the germline V gene. CDR3 nucleotide sequence: TGCGCCAGCAGCCAAGGACAGGGGTGGTCCTACGAGCAGTACTTC. It encodes CASSQGQGWSYEQYF.

The V call is TRBV18, the J call TRBJ1-4; possibly TRBD1 for D (5 bases). V was clipped by 3 bases and J by 6 bases, with 11 bases between them. There are 14 residues in the CDR3. Germline V gene sequence: CDR1 KGHSH, CDR2 LQKENI. This CDR3 reads CASSPQGWDEKLFF. The CDR3 DNA sequence: TGTGCCAGCTCACCGCAGGGCTGGGATGAAAAACTGTTTTTT.

The chain employs TRBV28 and TRBJ2-3; 16 bases are shared with TRBD2. This CDR3 is 18 amino acids long. Germline V gene data show CDR1 as MDHEN and CDR2 as SYDVKM. J lost 3 bases, V lost 4 bases, and 7 bases had no gene match. The CDR3 sequence is CASSSGLAGGLKTDTQYF. CDR3 nucleotides: TGTGCCAGCAGTTCGGGACTAGCGGGGGGGCTCAAAACAGATACGCAGTATTTT.

The CDR3 here is CASSLSGGQPQHF. DNA of the CDR3: TGTGCCAGCAGTTTATCCGGCGGTCAGCCCCAGCATTTT. J is TRBJ1-5 and V is TRBV27, with D uncertain. Germline-derived CDR1 and CDR2 are MNHEY and SMNVEV (reference sequence). CDR3 length: 13 amino acids. Trimming shortened V by 0 bases and J by 6 bases, and 6 bases separated the two germline ends.

The rearrangement joins TRBV30 to TRBJ1-6; D unclear. Trimming took off 3 bases at V and 7 bases at J, with 10 bases between the two ends. Germline V gives CDR1 GTSNPN, CDR2 SVGIG (reference sequence). This CDR3 region has 13 residues. This chain's CDR3 is CAWRNSMNSPLHF. The CDR3 bases are TGTGCCTGGAGGAACTCCATGAATTCACCCCTCCACTTT.

V and J are TRBV29-1 and TRBJ1-1, with D perhaps TRBD1 (6 bases). Germline-derived CDR1 and CDR2 are SQVTM and ANQGSEA. The CDR3 extends over 14 amino acids. The V gene lost 5 bases and the J gene lost 0 bases, with 13 bases spanning the gap. The CDR3 sequence is CSVRGTYLNTEAFF. CDR3 coding DNA: TGCAGCGTTCGAGGGACATATCTGAACACTGAAGCTTTCTTT. The full variable domain, with the rest looked up from reference TRBV29-1 and TRBJ1-1, is SAVISQKPSRDICQRGTSLTIQCQVDSQVTMMFWYRQQPGQSLTLIATANQGSEATYESGFVIDKFPISRPNLTFSTLTVSNMSPEDSSIYLCSVRGTYLNTEAFFGQGTRLTVV.

This rearrangement joins TRBV11-2 to TRBJ2-7, with D uncertain. V was clipped by 1 base and J by 6 bases, with 10 bases between them. The length of the CDR3 is 13 residues. Germline V lookup: CDR1 SGHAT, CDR2 FQNNGV. The DNA for the CDR3 is TGTGCCAGCAGCTTAGTGGTTAGAGTCGAGCAGTACTTC. Amino acid sequence: CASSLVVRVEQYF.

Written as DNA, the CDR3 is TGCGCCAGCTCCGGGACAGACCTATACAATGAGCAGTTCTTC. This codes for CASSGTDLYNEQFF. The chain links TRBV5-1 to TRBJ2-1, with 7 bases identical to TRBD1. V was clipped by 7 bases and J by 4 bases; unmatched bases: 8. CDR1 is SGHRS and CDR2 is YFSETQ in the germline V gene. The CDR3 spans 14 residues.

DNA of the CDR3: TGTGCCAGCAGCCCCATAGCGGGGGGGCTCGTCAATGAGCAGTTCTTC. Translated, it gives CASSPIAGGLVNEQFF. This chain links TRBV5-4 with TRBJ2-1; 11 positions agree with TRBD2. From germline, CDR1 is SGHNT and CDR2 YYREEE (reference sequence). The junction had 9 bases not matched to a gene; V was cut back by 4 bases and J by 6 bases. The CDR3 totals 16 residues. Combining the CDR3 with reference TRBV5-4 and TRBJ2-1 gives the whole variable domain ETGVTQSPTHLIKTRGQQVTLRCSSQSGHNTVSWYQQALGQGPQFIFQYYREEENGRGNFPPRFSGLQFPNYSSELNVNALELDDSALYLCASSPIAGGLVNEQFFGPGTRLTVL.

This clone was detected once. The V gene is TRBV10-3, the J gene TRBJ1-4; 10 bases are a match to TRBD1. Per the germline V gene, CDR1 is ENHRY and CDR2 is SYGVKD. The CDR3 has 16 residues. V gave up 2 bases and J gave up 5 bases; unmatched junction bases: 5. The CDR3 sequence is CAISENRQGANEKLFF. CDR3 nucleotides: TGTGCCATCAGTGAGAACCGACAGGGGGCCAATGAAAAACTGTTTTTT.

This chain links TRBV7-9 with TRBJ1-6, with D maybe TRBD1 (6 bases). V was trimmed by 2 bases and J by 8 bases, leaving 10 bases between them. This CDR3 spans 14 amino acids. Germline V gene lookup returns CDR1 SEHNR and CDR2 FQNEAQ (reference sequence). CDR3 DNA sequence: TGTGCCAGCAGCTTATTACAGGGTGATTCACCCCTCCACTTT. It encodes CASSLLQGDSPLHF.

This chain joins TRBV6-6 and TRBJ2-7; TRBD2 aligns across 12 bases. Germline CDR1 is MNHNY and CDR2 is SVGAGI (reference sequence). V lost 8 bases and J lost 3; bases outside the gene matches: 2. This CDR3 has 13 amino acids. CDR3 coding DNA: TGTGCCAGCGGACTAGCGGGGAACTACGAGCAGTACTTC. Amino acids: CASGLAGNYEQYF.

The chain employs TRBV19 and TRBJ1-1; 7 bases fit TRBD1. After removal of 7 bases from V and 7 bases from J, the junction contained 15 bases not matched to a gene. Looked up from germline, CDR1 is LNHDA and CDR2 is SQIVND (reference sequence). This CDR3 is built from 15 residues. DNA of the CDR3: TGTGCCAGTACCGAGAGGGACAGAGATACTATTGAAGCTTTCTTT. Protein product: CASTERDRDTIEAFF.

The CDR3 DNA sequence: TGTGCCAGCAGCTCTCCGGGACAGGGGGTCCCCGGGCAGTACTTC. Its translation is CASSSPGQGVPGQYF. This sequence joins TRBV5-5 and TRBJ2-7; 11 bases are shared with TRBD1. The ends lost 3 bases at V and 9 bases at J; junction bases unmatched: 11. The CDR3 totals 15 residues. The germline CDR1 and CDR2 sequences are SGHKS and YYEKEE (reference sequence).

The genes are TRBV2 and TRBJ2-7, with a possible D match to TRBD1 (6 bases). The CDR3 is made up of 13 amino acids. Germline V gene data show CDR1 as SNHLY and CDR2 as FYNNEI. Trimming removed 6 bases at V and 1 base at J, with 10 bases between. CDR3 DNA sequence: TGTGCCAGCAGGGGGACATCTTCCTACGAGCAGTACTTC. Protein product: CASRGTSSYEQYF.

The chain carries TRBV9 and TRBJ1-2; D is uncertain. The germline CDR1 and CDR2 sequences are SGDLS and YYNGEE. The CDR3 has 13 amino acids. With 3 bases removed from V and 5 bases from J, the gap between germline ends came to 11 bases. The CDR3 nucleotides read TGTGCCAGCAGCGGACGGGTCACTTATGGCTACACCTTC. This sequence encodes CASSGRVTYGYTF.

V usage is TRBV7-9 and J usage is TRBJ2-7; weak D call: TRBD2 (6 bases). The germline V gene has CDR1 SEHNR and CDR2 FQNEAQ (reference sequence). The CDR3 extends over 12 amino acids. Trimming stripped 7 bases from V and 2 bases from J, with 9 bases between. CDR3 loop: CASNTGAYEQYF. The CDR3 coding sequence is TGTGCCAGCAATACGGGAGCCTACGAGCAGTACTTC.

This chain connects TRBV7-9 to TRBJ1-1; 9 bases agree with TRBD1. Per germline, CDR1 SEHNR and CDR2 FQNEAQ (reference sequence). V lost 6 bases to trimming and J lost 5 bases; unmatched junction nucleotides: 7. The CDR3 covers 14 residues. The CDR3 DNA reads TGTGCCAGCAGTGTCGTGACAGGGGGAACTGAAGCTTTCTTT. Translating it yields CASSVVTGGTEAFF.

The chain is built from TRBV4-2 and TRBJ1-1; no firm D call. The germline V gene has CDR1 LGHNA and CDR2 YNFKEQ. This CDR3 comprises 19 residues. Trimming took off 1 base at V and 0 bases at J, with 21 bases between the two ends. CDR3 loop: CASSQVEGGSSMMNTEAFF. As DNA, the CDR3 is TGTGCCAGCAGCCAAGTCGAGGGAGGGTCCTCGATGATGAACACTGAAGCTTTCTTT.

V gene TRBV3-1 (or the pseudogene TRBV3-2) combines with J gene TRBJ2-6; unclear D gene. Trimming took off 4 bases at V and 3 bases at J, with 4 bases between the two ends. Germline lookup yields CDR1 LGHDT and CDR2 YNNKEL (reference sequence). The CDR3 has 13 amino acids. The DNA for the CDR3 is TGTGCCAGCAGCCGCGGTGGGGCCAACGTCCTGACTTTC. Its protein is CASSRGGANVLTF.

The chain's CDR3 is CASRVDSNQPQHF. The CDR3 region has the DNA TGTGCCAGCAGGGTAGACAGTAATCAGCCCCAGCATTTT. The rearrangement joins TRBV12-3 or TRBV12-4 to TRBJ1-5, with D tentatively TRBD1 (5 bases). The CDR3 is made up of 13 amino acids. V was clipped by 6 bases and J by 4 bases, with 10 bases between them.

The rearrangement uses TRBV4-1 and TRBJ2-7, with TRBD1 as a possible D gene (6 bases). This CDR3 comprises 14 residues. The V gene lost 1 base and the J gene lost 4 bases, with 11 bases spanning the gap. Germline V CDR1 and CDR2: MGHRA, YSYEKL. This CDR3 reads CASSQGDTKYEQYF. The DNA of the CDR3 is TGCGCCAGCAGCCAAGGGGACACAAAATACGAGCAGTACTTC.

This chain links TRBV19 with TRBJ2-2; D may be TRBD1 (6 bases). V was cut by 6 bases and J by 4 bases, with 12 bases left in between. CDR1 is LNHDA, CDR2 SQIVND, per germline (reference sequence). This CDR3 is built from 14 residues. The CDR3 sequence is CASRTRGGTGELFF. DNA for the CDR3: TGTGCCAGTAGAACCAGGGGTGGCACCGGGGAGCTGTTTTTT.

The gene calls are TRBV11-2 and TRBJ2-7; 8 bases align to TRBD2. Germline lookup yields CDR1 SGHAT and CDR2 FQNNGV. This CDR3 is 15 amino acids long. V dropped 4 bases and J dropped 4; count of bases not matched to a gene: 9. CDR3 residues: CASSWAGGIQYEQYF. The DNA for the CDR3 is TGTGCCAGCAGCTGGGCGGGGGGCATTCAGTACGAGCAGTACTTC.

V gene TRBV11-2 combines with J gene TRBJ2-3; D is perhaps TRBD2 (6 bases). The CDR3 contains 18 residues. Germline V gives CDR1 SGHAT, CDR2 FQNNGV. With 2 bases removed from V and 0 bases from J, the gap between germline ends came to 18 bases. The CDR3 nucleotides read TGTGCCAGCAGCTTATTTTTGGACTACCCATTTAGCACAGATACGCAGTATTTT. It codes for CASSLFLDYPFSTDTQYF.

The gene calls are TRBV6-6 and TRBJ2-2; D is possibly TRBD2 (6 bases). V dropped 4 bases and J dropped 7 bases, with 13 bases sitting between them. The CDR3 contains 14 residues. The germline V gene has CDR1 MNHNY and CDR2 SVGAGI (reference sequence). The CDR3 DNA reads TGTGCCAGCAGTTTCAGTCGGGGAGGCGGGGAGCTGTTTTTT. This encodes CASSFSRGGGELFF.

This sequence joins TRBV21-1 and TRBJ1-2; the table's TRBD1 call for D was not verified on the DNA. TRBV21-1 is a documented pseudogene. This CDR3 has 13 residues. The CDR3 DNA reads as TGTGCCATTGAACAGGGTCTTAACTATGGCTACACCTTC. This codes for CAIEQGLNYGYTF.